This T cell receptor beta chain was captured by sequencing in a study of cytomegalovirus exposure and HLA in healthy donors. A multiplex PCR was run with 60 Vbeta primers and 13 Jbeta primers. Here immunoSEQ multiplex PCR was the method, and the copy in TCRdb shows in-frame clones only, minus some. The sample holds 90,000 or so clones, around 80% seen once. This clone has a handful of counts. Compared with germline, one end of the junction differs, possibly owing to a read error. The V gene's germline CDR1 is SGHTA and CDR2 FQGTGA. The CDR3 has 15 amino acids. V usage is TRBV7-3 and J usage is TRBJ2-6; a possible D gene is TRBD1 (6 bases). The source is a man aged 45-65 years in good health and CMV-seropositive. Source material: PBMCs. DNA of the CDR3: TGTGCCAGCACCTTCGGGAATTTGGGGGCCAACGGCCTGACTTTC. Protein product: CASTFGNLGANGLTF.